These T cell receptor beta chains were read from a single sample in a study of Ad26.COV2.S vaccination and SARS-CoV-2 variants. The table came from immunoSEQ multiplex PCR; TCRdb's copy has only in-frame clones and leaves some out. The table includes about 350,000 clones, roughly 85% detected once. Specimen: peripheral blood, collected in a trial of Ad26.COV2.S vaccine versus placebo. The receptors were sampled from a person aged 18-65 years who received the Ad26.COV2.S COVID-19 vaccine or a placebo. The CDR3 runs from the conserved cysteine through the conserved F or W. A D gene is named only where the DNA matches it firmly. Some rows have no size entry. The others give once, few or many, or a class for an expanded clone.

14,-,-,TRBJ2-7,TRBV6-5,CASSLGGRVSEQYF,TGTGCCAGCAGTTTAGGGGGACGGGTGAGCGAGCAGTACTTC
14,TRBD1,-,TRBJ1-2,TRBV5-4,CASSRGTGWYGYTF,TGTGCCAGCAGCCGTGGGACAGGGTGGTATGGCTACACCTTC
14,-,-,TRBJ1-2,TRBV5-1,CASSLDGGPGGYTF,TGCGCCAGCAGCTTGGATGGGGGGCCGGGCGGCTACACCTTC
18,TRBD2,-,TRBJ2-7,TRBV10-3,CAISESKVAGGPMDEQYF,TGTGCCATCAGTGAGTCGAAGGTAGCGGGAGGGCCCATGGACGAGCAGTACTTC
11,-,-,TRBJ2-7,TRBV30,CAWSVKSEQYF,TGTGCCTGGAGTGTTAAATCCGAGCAGTACTTC
16,TRBD1,-,TRBJ1-6,TRBV3-1/TRBV3-2,CASSQDGGQGNSPLHF,TGTGCCAGCAGCCAAGATGGGGGACAGGGGAATTCACCCCTCCACTTT
16,-,few,TRBJ2-7,TRBV10-3,CAISEPASYSSYEQYF,TGTGCCATCAGTGAGCCGGCGTCTTATAGCTCCTACGAGCAGTACTTC
14,-,once,TRBJ2-1,TRBV4-3,CASSQGWSYNEQFF,TGCGCCAGCAGCCAAGGTTGGTCCTACAATGAGCAGTTCTTC
15,-,-,TRBJ1-4,TRBV6-5,CASSYSPHAPEKLFF,TGTGCCAGCAGTTATTCCCCCCACGCCCCTGAAAAACTGTTTTTT
13,-,-,TRBJ1-1,TRBV7-9,CASSFTGTPEAFF,TGTGCCAGCAGCTTTACAGGGACCCCTGAAGCTTTCTTT
16,-,-,TRBJ1-6,TRBV5-1,CASSFTGPSPHSPLHF,TGCGCCAGCAGCTTTACAGGACCTTCCCCACATTCACCCCTCCACTTT
11,-,-,TRBJ2-7,TRBV13,CASSLNYEQYF,TGTGCCAGCAGCTTAAATTACGAGCAGTACTTC
12,-,-,TRBJ2-7,TRBV7-2,CASSPVFYEQYF,TGTGCCAGCAGCCCGGTTTTCTACGAGCAGTACTTC
16,-,-,TRBJ1-3,TRBV19,CASSFPQAFSGNTIYF,TGTGCCAGTAGCTTCCCCCAGGCTTTCTCTGGAAACACCATATATTTT
14,TRBD1,-,TRBJ1-5,TRBV19,CASSQGAGNQPQHF,TGTGCCAGTAGCCAGGGGGCTGGCAATCAGCCCCAGCATTTT
16,TRBD2,-,TRBJ2-3,TRBV7-2,CASSLYSSGATDTQYF,TGTGCCAGCAGCTTGTATAGTAGCGGGGCCACAGATACGCAGTATTTT
14,-,few,TRBJ2-2,TRBV7-2,CASSLKWASGELFF,TGTGCCAGCAGCTTAAAATGGGCGTCCGGGGAGCTGTTTTTT
14,TRBD1,-,TRBJ1-4,TRBV7-9,CASNPQGLNEKLFF,TGTGCCAGCAACCCACAGGGGCTTAATGAAAAACTGTTTTTT
14,TRBD2,-,TRBJ2-1,TRBV10-2,CASSVPSGGHEQFF,TGCGCCAGCAGTGTTCCTAGCGGGGGCCATGAGCAGTTCTTC
14,TRBD1,-,TRBJ1-2,TRBV5-1,CASSADRPNYGYTF,TGCGCCAGCAGCGCGGACAGGCCTAACTATGGCTACACCTTC
14,-,-,TRBJ2-3,TRBV6-1,CASSERDLTDTQYF,TGTGCCAGCAGTGAGAGGGACCTCACAGATACGCAGTATTTT
17,-,-,TRBJ1-5,TRBV7-2,CASSSEWSGVSNQPQHF,TGTGCCAGCAGCTCTGAATGGTCGGGGGTTAGCAATCAGCCCCAGCATTTT
13,TRBD2,-,TRBJ2-7,TRBV6-5,CASSRTSGYEQYF,TGTGCCAGCAGCCGGACTAGCGGGTACGAGCAGTACTTC
16,-,-,TRBJ2-5,TRBV6-2/TRBV6-3,CASSLFSFGSGETQYF,TGTGCCAGCAGTTTGTTCTCCTTCGGGAGCGGGGAGACCCAGTACTTC
13,-,-,TRBJ1-5,TRBV19,CASNGRSNQPQHF,TGTGCCAGTAATGGCCGTAGCAATCAGCCCCAGCATTTT
16,-,few,TRBJ2-2,TRBV4-1,CASSQAFGLPTGELFF,TGCGCCAGCAGCCAAGCGTTCGGGCTCCCTACCGGGGAGCTGTTTTTT
14,-,-,TRBJ2-7,TRBV13,CASSLDGVTYEQYF,TGTGCCAGCAGCTTAGATGGGGTTACCTACGAGCAGTACTTC
12,-,-,TRBJ2-7,TRBV29-1,CSGLTRLHEQYF,TGCAGCGGGCTGACCCGGCTACACGAGCAGTACTTC
14,TRBD2,-,TRBJ2-3,TRBV2,CASPPGGRTDTQYF,TGTGCCAGCCCCCCGGGGGGGAGGACAGATACGCAGTATTTT
16,-,-,TRBJ1-2,TRBV9,CASSAFSGKTNYGYTF,TGTGCCAGCAGCGCGTTTTCAGGGAAGACTAACTATGGCTACACCTTC
13,TRBD2,few,TRBJ2-5,TRBV5-1,CASSFTGGETQYF,TGCGCCAGCAGCTTTACGGGAGGAGAGACCCAGTACTTC
15,TRBD1,-,TRBJ2-7,TRBV5-1,CASSLEGTGFYEQYF,TGCGCCAGCAGCTTGGAGGGGACAGGGTTCTACGAGCAGTACTTC
13,TRBD2,-,TRBJ2-1,TRBV12-5,CASGLSGSGEQFF,TGTGCTAGTGGTCTGAGCGGGAGTGGTGAGCAGTTCTTC
18,-,few,TRBJ2-2,TRBV19,CASSIDLLREFTTGELFF,TGTGCCAGTAGTATAGATCTCCTACGTGAATTCACCACCGGGGAGCTGTTTTTT
15,TRBD1,-,TRBJ2-5,TRBV30,CAWSVGQGGVETQYF,TGTGCCTGGAGTGTGGGACAGGGAGGTGTGGAGACCCAGTACTTC
18,-,-,TRBJ2-1,TRBV9,CASSVERVLSLPYNEQFF,TGTGCCAGCAGCGTAGAGCGGGTACTATCGCTGCCCTACAATGAGCAGTTCTTC
13,-,-,TRBJ2-7,TRBV6-5,CASGGRTVGEQYF,TGTGCCAGCGGGGGTCGGACAGTAGGCGAGCAGTACTTC
11,-,-,TRBJ1-1,TRBV12-3/TRBV12-4,CASSMWTEAFF,TGTGCCAGCAGTATGTGGACTGAAGCTTTCTTT
13,-,-,TRBJ1-5,TRBV28,CASWRDGNQPQHF,TGTGCCAGCTGGAGGGACGGCAATCAGCCCCAGCATTTT
14,TRBD1,-,TRBJ2-7,TRBV5-8,CATSTRDRVIEQYF,TGTGCCACCAGCACCCGGGACAGGGTTATCGAGCAGTACTTC
13,TRBD2,-,TRBJ2-1,TRBV29-1,CSVEGTSLNEQFF,TGCAGCGTTGAAGGGACTAGCCTCAATGAGCAGTTCTTC